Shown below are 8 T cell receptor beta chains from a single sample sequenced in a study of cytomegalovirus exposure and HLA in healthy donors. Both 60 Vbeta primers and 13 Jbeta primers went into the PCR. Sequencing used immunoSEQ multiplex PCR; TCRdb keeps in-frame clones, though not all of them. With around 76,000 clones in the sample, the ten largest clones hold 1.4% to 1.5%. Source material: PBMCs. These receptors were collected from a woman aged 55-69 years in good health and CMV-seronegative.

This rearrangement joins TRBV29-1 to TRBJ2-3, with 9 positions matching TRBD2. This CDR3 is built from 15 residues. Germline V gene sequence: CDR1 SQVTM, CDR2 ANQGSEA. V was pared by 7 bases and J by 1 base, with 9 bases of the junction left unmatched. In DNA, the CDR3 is TGCAGCGCCCGAGCGTGGACTAGCGGCACAGATACGCAGTATTTT. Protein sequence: CSARAWTSGTDTQYF.

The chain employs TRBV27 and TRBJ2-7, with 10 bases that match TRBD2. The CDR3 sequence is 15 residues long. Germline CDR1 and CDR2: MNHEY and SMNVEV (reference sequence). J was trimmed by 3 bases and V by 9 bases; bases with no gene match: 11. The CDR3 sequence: CASTNLAGDLYEQYF. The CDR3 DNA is TGTGCCAGTACGAACCTAGCGGGAGATCTCTACGAGCAGTACTTC.

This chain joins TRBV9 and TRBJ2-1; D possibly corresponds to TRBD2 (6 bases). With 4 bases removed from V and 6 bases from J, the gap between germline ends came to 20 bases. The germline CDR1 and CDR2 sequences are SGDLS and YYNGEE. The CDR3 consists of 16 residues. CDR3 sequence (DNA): TGTGCCAGCAGCCCGGGGGACCGGGGCAGCTTCAATGAGCAGTTCTTC. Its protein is CASSPGDRGSFNEQFF.

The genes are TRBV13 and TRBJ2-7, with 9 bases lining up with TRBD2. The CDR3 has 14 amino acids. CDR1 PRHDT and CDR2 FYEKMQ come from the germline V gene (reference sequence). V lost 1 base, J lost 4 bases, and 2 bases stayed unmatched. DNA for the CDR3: TGTGCCAGCAGCTTAGCTAGCGGGACATACGAGCAGTACTTC. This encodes CASSLASGTYEQYF.

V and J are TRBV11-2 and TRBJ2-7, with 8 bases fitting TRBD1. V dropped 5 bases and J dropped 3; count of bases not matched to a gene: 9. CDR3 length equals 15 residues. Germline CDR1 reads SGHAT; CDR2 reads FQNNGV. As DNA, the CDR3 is TGTGCCAGCAGCCCGGGCGCAGGACAGGGCTACGAGCAGTACTTC. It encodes CASSPGAGQGYEQYF.

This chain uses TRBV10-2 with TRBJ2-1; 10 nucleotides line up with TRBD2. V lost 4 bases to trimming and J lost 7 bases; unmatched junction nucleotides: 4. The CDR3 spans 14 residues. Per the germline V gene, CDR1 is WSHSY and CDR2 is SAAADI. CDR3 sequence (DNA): TGCGCCAGCAGTGTCAGCGGGAGGGGTAATGAGCAGTTCTTC. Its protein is CASSVSGRGNEQFF.

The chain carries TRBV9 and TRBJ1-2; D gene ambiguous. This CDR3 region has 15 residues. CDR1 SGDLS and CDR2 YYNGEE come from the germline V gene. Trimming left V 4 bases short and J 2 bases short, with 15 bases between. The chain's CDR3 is CASSLSPTPNYGYTF. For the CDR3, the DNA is TGTGCCAGCAGCCTTTCTCCGACACCAAACTATGGCTACACCTTC.

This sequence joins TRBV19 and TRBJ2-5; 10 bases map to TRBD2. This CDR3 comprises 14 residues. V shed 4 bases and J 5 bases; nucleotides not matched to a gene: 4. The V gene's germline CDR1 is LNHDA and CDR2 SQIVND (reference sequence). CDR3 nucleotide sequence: TGTGCCAGTAGTACACTAGCGGGATTTGAGACCCAGTACTTC. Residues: CASSTLAGFETQYF.